The 15 T cell receptor beta chains in this list originate from one sample, sequenced in a study of T-cell memory formation after mild COVID-19. TCRdb re-analysed the 5' RACE reads in MiXCR, keeping a single row per CDR3 protein. The table has around 47,000 distinct CDR3 sequences, nearly 9.5% seen once; the top ten hold 12%. The sequencing sample was made of PBMCs or a T cell subset sorted from them (not recorded which). The receptors derive from an adult woman who had mild COVID-19 (a few samples of this study predate the infection). Cell type and time point are not known.

The sample holds a few counts of this clonotype. The rearrangement uses TRBV12-3 or TRBV12-4 and TRBJ2-1; D may be TRBD1 or TRBD2 (6 bases each). V was shortened by 2 bases and J by 4 bases, with 15 bases between the two germline ends. The CDR3 contains 16 residues. CDR3 loop: CASSLRGGGTYNEQFF. The DNA of the CDR3 is TGTGCCAGCAGTTTAAGAGGAGGGGGGACGTACAATGAGCAGTTCTTC.

This clonotype was observed a few times. V and J are TRBV20-1 and TRBJ2-2, with no clear D. The germline V and J ends were trimmed by 6 bases and 1 base, with 6 bases remaining between them. The CDR3 is made up of 12 amino acids. CDR1 and CDR2 (germline): DFQATT, SNEGSKA (reference sequence). Here the CDR3 DNA reads TGCAGTGCCCGGCGGAACACCGGGGAGCTGTTTTTT. Encoded protein: CSARRNTGELFF.

This clonotype was observed a handful of times. This chain links TRBV3-1 with TRBJ1-1; maybe TRBD1 (5 bases). This CDR3 region has 16 residues. Germline V CDR1 and CDR2: LGHDT, YNNKEL (reference sequence). V gave up 1 base and J gave up 0 bases, with 12 bases separating them. This chain's CDR3 is CASSQGLTGLNTEAFF. Here the CDR3 DNA reads TGTGCCAGCAGCCAAGGCCTTACGGGACTGAACACTGAAGCTTTCTTT.

The chain uses TRBV6-2 or TRBV6-3 and TRBJ1-5, with a possible D match to TRBD1 (5 bases). CDR3 length equals 14 residues. In germline, CDR1 is MNHEY, CDR2 SVGEGT. The V end was cut by 6 bases, the J end by 9 bases, with 18 bases between. CDR3 sequence: CASSPGLPRPPQHF. The CDR3 nucleotides read TGTGCCAGCAGCCCGGGACTCCCGAGGCCGCCCCAGCATTTT.

This clonotype was counted ten times or more. This sequence joins TRBV24-1 and TRBJ2-1, with TRBD2 identical over 9 bases. Germline CDR1 reads KGHDR; CDR2 reads SFDVKD. The CDR3 covers 16 residues. V trimming: 2 bases; J trimming: 1 base; junction bases outside the gene matches: 2. CDR3 sequence (DNA): TGTGCCACCAGTGATTCACTAGCGGGTTCCTACAATGAGCAGTTCTTC. Amino acid sequence: CATSDSLAGSYNEQFF.

The sample holds a few counts of this clonotype. The genes are TRBV4-1 and TRBJ2-1; D perhaps matches TRBD2 (6 bases). CDR1 is MGHRA, CDR2 YSYEKL, per germline. V shed 4 bases and J shed 5 bases, with 15 bases lying between them. This CDR3 comprises 15 residues. The CDR3 is CASSPLTSGDNEQFF. CDR3 DNA sequence: TGCGCCAGCAGCCCTCTCACGTCGGGAGACAATGAGCAGTTCTTC.

The chain links TRBV12-3 or TRBV12-4 to TRBJ2-7, with TRBD2 matching 8 bases. The ends lost 6 bases at V and 6 bases at J; junction bases unmatched: 10. The CDR3 has 14 amino acids. The CDR3 reads CASSPAGAHFEQYF. The CDR3 DNA sequence: TGTGCCAGCAGCCCAGCGGGGGCCCATTTCGAGCAGTACTTC.

This clonotype was observed a few times. Here the CDR3 DNA reads TGTGCCAGCAGCCGGACTAGCGGGAGCAATGAGCAGTTCTTC. Amino acids: CASSRTSGSNEQFF. V and J are TRBV3-1 and TRBJ2-1; 13 positions agree with TRBD2. Germline CDR1 and CDR2: LGHDT and YNNKEL (reference sequence). The trim removed 4 bases at V and 6 bases at J, leaving 0 bases unmatched. The CDR3 is 14 residues long.

This chain joins TRBV7-9 and TRBJ2-1, with 7 positions matching TRBD2. Germline V CDR1 and CDR2: SEHNR, FQNEAQ (reference sequence). The CDR3 sequence is 16 residues long. Trimming at V came to 1 base and at J to 7 bases, leaving 10 bases not matched to a gene. The DNA for the CDR3 is TGTGCCAGCAGCTTAGGGGGGGGAACAGCCAGTAATGAGCAGTTCTTC. It codes for CASSLGGGTASNEQFF.

J is TRBJ2-3 and V is TRBV6-6; D tentatively reads TRBD1 or TRBD2 (5 bases each). This CDR3 contains 14 residues. With 2 bases removed from V and 2 bases from J, the gap between germline ends came to 8 bases. Germline CDR1 is MNHNY and CDR2 is SVGAGI (reference sequence). CDR3 in amino acids: CASSYVGTTDTQYF. DNA of the CDR3: TGTGCCAGCAGTTACGTTGGGACCACAGATACGCAGTATTTT.

This clonotype came up a few times. The V gene is TRBV7-2, the J gene TRBJ2-1; the match to TRBD1 covers 11 bases. Per the germline V gene, CDR1 is SGHTA and CDR2 is FQGNSA. The CDR3 runs to 13 residues. Trimming cost V 3 bases and J 9 bases; bases outside gene matches: 1. CDR3 residues: CASSLGQGVEQFF. Written as DNA, the CDR3 is TGTGCCAGCAGCTTGGGACAGGGGGTTGAGCAGTTCTTC.

In this sample, this clonotype turned up many times. V usage is TRBV24-1 and J usage is TRBJ2-2; D is perhaps TRBD1 (6 bases). This CDR3 is built from 15 residues. V was shortened by 3 bases and J by 7 bases, with 14 bases between the two germline ends. CDR1 and CDR2 from the germline V gene are KGHDR and SFDVKD. The chain's CDR3 is CATSDPSSTGGELFF. CDR3 in DNA: TGTGCCACCAGTGATCCCTCTTCGACAGGCGGGGAGCTGTTTTTT.

V is TRBV30 and J is TRBJ2-7, with 7 positions matching TRBD1. The CDR3 loop spans 15 amino acids. V was clipped by 2 bases and J by 1 base; unmatched bases: 8. Germline values: CDR1 GTSNPN, CDR2 SVGIG (reference sequence). CDR3 sequence (DNA): TGTGCCTGGAGTTCCCCCGGGACAGTATCCTACGAGCAGTACTTC. This translates into CAWSSPGTVSYEQYF. Supplemented by reference TRBV30 and TRBJ2-7, the full variable domain reads SQTIHQWPATLVQPVGSPLSLECTVEGTSNPNLYWYRQAAGRGLQLLFYSVGIGQISSEVPQNLSASRPQDRQFILSSKKLLLSDSGFYLCAWSSPGTVSYEQYFGPGTRLTVT.

This clonotype has a single count. It may be a read error: a sequence one base away is much more abundant. The J gene is TRBJ2-2, the V gene TRBV3-1, with 9 bases aligning to TRBD2. CDR1 LGHDT and CDR2 YNNKEL come from the germline V gene (reference sequence). Trimming cost V 5 bases and J 9 bases; bases outside gene matches: 10. The CDR3 contains 15 residues. CDR3 DNA sequence: TGTGCCAGCAGCGTTCTAGCGGGATTAACCTGGGAGCTGTTTTTT. Translated, it gives CASSVLAGLTWELFF. Supplemented by reference TRBV3-1 and TRBJ2-2, the full variable domain reads DTAVSQTPKYLVTQMGNDKSIKCEQNLGHDTMYWYKQDSKKFLKIMFSYNNKELIINETVPNRFSPKSPDKAHLNLHINSLELGDSAVYFCASSVLAGLTWELFFGEGSRLTVL.

This clonotype has just a few counts. The genes are TRBV6-2 or TRBV6-3 and TRBJ2-7, with 7 bases matching TRBD1. The CDR3 is 12 amino acids. Per the germline V gene, CDR1 is MNHEY and CDR2 is SVGEGT. J lost 6 bases, V lost 10 bases, and 9 bases had no gene match. CDR3 nucleotide sequence: TGTGCCACCAAGCAGACAGGGCTCGAGCAGTACTTC. Its protein is CATKQTGLEQYF.